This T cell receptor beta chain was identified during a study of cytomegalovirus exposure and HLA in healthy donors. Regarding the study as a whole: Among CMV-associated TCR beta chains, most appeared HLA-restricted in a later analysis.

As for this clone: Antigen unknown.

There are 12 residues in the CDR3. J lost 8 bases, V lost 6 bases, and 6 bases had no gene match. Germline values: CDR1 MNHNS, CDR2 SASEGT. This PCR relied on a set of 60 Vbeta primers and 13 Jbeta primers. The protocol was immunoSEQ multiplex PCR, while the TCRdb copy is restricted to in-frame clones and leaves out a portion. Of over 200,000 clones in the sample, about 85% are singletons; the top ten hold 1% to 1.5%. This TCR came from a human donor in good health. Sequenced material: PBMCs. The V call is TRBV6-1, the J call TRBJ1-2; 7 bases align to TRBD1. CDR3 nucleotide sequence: TGTGCCAGCAGCATAGACAGGGACGGCTACACCTTC. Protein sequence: CASSIDRDGYTF.